This T cell receptor (beta chain) was identified during a study of OX40 agonist ivuxolimab in advanced cancers. Generated by immunoSEQ multiplex PCR, the TCRdb table keeps only in-frame clones and is missing some. The sample has about 33,000 clones, roughly three quarters seen once. The CDR3 contains 13 residues. Per the germline V gene, CDR1 is SSHAT and CDR2 is FNYEAQ (reference sequence). This clonotype was obtained from an adult with an advanced solid tumor such as melanoma, head and neck, liver or kidney cancer. This rearrangement joins TRBV7-7 to TRBJ2-5; D gene uncertain. The tail of the sequence fits TRBJ2-7 better, so the J call may be wrong. Sequenced material: CD4+ or CD8+ T cells sorted from blood, taken in a trial of the OX40 agonist ivuxolimab. CDR3 sequence reads: CASSFNPTYEQYF. DNA of the CDR3: TGTGCCAGCAGCTTTAACCCGACCTACGAGCAGTACTTC.